The entry below gives a single TCR beta chain sequence along with its context. Its binding antigen is unknown. No base quality values were provided; no much bigger clone lies one nucleotide off. Trimming at the junction amounts to 7 bases on V and 1 base on J, and the germline ends lie 16 bases apart. Inclusive of the bounding cysteine and phenylalanine, the CDR3 is 15 residues long. The read is trimmed to its CDR3 DNA, 45 bases read in frame from base 1. The germline V gene gives CDR1 as MNHEY and CDR2 as SVGAGI. The data derive from a study of cytomegalovirus exposure and HLA in healthy donors (dated by TCRdb to 2016 to 2017). As for the study more broadly: A later analysis indicated that the roughly 130 validation repertoires were generated on the platform also employed for the 700 or so repertoires of the first cohort. The study was designed to test whether signatures of past pathogen exposure could be identified by cataloging public T cell receptors. A separate validation cohort of approximately 130 different subjects was used in addition to the 666-subject first cohort. To predict cytomegalovirus infection status, the study brought together high-throughput TCR immunosequencing, statistical association of individual TCRs with disease status, and machine learning.

Broader findings and caveats from the paper: Across donors, most TCR sequences were observed very rarely, whereas some public TCRs were present in many individuals. The classifier was reported to diagnose cytomegalovirus status with high specificity and sensitivity in both the original and validation cohorts. Subsequent analysis determined that TCRs grouped into clusters in the first cohort also showed a tendency toward co-occurrence across the 120 or so validation repertoires, and approximately 94% of cluster scores exceeded 0. All 120 or so repertoires were used to score co-occurrence in the validation cohort in a later analysis, because that analysis had no HLA typing for the cohort. The authors suggested that the approach could potentially be generalized to other disease states and immunological phenotypes. In vitro tests confirmed that a few of the cytomegalovirus-associated TCR beta chains recognize cytomegalovirus antigens. A total of around 150 TCR beta chains were listed by the study as associated with cytomegalovirus.

The library was made by the immunoSEQ multiplex PCR assay. Concerning the study's data processing: A statistical classification framework was built to diagnose cytomegalovirus status from the catalog of TCR beta chain sequences. The clones in this table, taken by TCRdb from immuneACCESS, are in-frame only. Not every clone is retained; where verified, under half of the shortfall comes from an unresolved V gene, and the cause of the rest is unknown. V and J calls and clone size are given by that table; D and trimming were obtained from the DNA. The sample contains 150,000 to 250,000 clones, around 80% of them found a single time. The ten largest clones add up to roughly 12% of the sample. The donors belonged to the validation cohort of roughly 120 subjects, which was separate from the roughly 700-subject first cohort.

The chain employs TRBV6-5 and TRBJ1-1; a tentative D call is TRBD1 (5 bases match). This TCR was sampled from a woman in her twenties or thirties in good health and CMV-seropositive. Sequencing was carried out using PBMCs. In nucleotide form, the sequence is TGTGCCAGCACCCCCTTTGGGGCTGGGAACACTGAAGCTTTCTTT. The translation is CASTPFGAGNTEAFF.